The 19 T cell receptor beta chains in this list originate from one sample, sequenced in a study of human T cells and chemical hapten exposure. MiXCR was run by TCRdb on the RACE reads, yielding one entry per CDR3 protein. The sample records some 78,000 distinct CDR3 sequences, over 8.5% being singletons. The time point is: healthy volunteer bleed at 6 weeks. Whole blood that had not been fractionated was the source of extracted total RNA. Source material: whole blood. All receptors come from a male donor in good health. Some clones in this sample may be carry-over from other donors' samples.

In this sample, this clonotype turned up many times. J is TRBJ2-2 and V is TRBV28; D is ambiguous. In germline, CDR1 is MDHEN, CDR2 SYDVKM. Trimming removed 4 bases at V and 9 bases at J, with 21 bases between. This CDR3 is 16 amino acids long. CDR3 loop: CASSSSGSQDPRELFF. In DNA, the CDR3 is TGTGCCAGCAGTTCCTCCGGGTCCCAGGACCCGAGGGAGCTGTTTTTT.

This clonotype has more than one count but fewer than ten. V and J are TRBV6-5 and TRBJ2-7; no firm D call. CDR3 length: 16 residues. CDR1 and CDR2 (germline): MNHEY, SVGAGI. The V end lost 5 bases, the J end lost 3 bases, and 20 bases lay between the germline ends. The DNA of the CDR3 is TGTGCCAGCAGTCGATCAGGCACCCTGAAGAACTACGAGCAGTACTTC. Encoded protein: CASSRSGTLKNYEQYF.

CDR3 protein: CSVDRFQETQYF. CDR3 in DNA: TGCAGCGTGGACAGGTTCCAAGAGACCCAGTACTTC. The rearrangement links TRBV29-1 to TRBJ2-5; 7 nucleotides agree with TRBD1. V shed 6 bases and J 1 base; nucleotides not matched to a gene: 2. Germline loops: CDR1 SQVTM, CDR2 ANQGSEA. The CDR3 consists of 12 residues.

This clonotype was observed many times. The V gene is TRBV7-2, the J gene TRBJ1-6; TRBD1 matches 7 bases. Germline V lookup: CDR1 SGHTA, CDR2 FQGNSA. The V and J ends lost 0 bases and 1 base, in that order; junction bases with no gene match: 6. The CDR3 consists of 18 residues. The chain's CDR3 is CASSLALAGGSYNSPLHF. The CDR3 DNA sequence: TGTGCCAGCAGCTTAGCGCTTGCAGGGGGGTCCTATAATTCACCCCTCCACTTT. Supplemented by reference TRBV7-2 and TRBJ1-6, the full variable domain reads GAGVSQSPSNKVTEKGKDVELRCDPISGHTALYWYRQSLGQGLEFLIYFQGNSAPDKSGLPSDRFSAERTGGSVSTLTIQRTQQEDSAVYLCASSLALAGGSYNSPLHFGNGTRLTVT.

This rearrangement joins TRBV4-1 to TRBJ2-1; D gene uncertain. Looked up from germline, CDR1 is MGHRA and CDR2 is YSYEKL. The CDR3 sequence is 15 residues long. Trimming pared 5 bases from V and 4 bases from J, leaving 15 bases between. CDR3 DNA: TGCGCCAGCAGCTCTAGTCCGGCGGCATACAATGAGCAGTTCTTC. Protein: CASSSSPAAYNEQFF.

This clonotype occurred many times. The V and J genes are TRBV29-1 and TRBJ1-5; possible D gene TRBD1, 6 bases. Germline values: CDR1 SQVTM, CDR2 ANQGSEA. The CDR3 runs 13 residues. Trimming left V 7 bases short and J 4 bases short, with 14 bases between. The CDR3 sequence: CSAETGRNQPQHF. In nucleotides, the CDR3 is TGCAGCGCCGAGACAGGTCGGAATCAGCCCCAGCATTTT.

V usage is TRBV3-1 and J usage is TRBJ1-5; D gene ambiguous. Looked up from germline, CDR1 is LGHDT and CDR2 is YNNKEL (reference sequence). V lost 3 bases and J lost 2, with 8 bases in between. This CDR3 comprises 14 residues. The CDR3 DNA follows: TGTGCCAGCAGCCACAGGTCCCGCAATCAGCCCCAGCATTTT. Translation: CASSHRSRNQPQHF.

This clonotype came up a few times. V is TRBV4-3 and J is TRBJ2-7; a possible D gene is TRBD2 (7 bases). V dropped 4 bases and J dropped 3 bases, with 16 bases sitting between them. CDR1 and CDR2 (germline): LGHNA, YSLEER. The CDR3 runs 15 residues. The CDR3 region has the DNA TGCGCCAGCAGCCCAGGTGGGGGGGCTGACTACGAGCAGTACTTC. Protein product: CASSPGGGADYEQYF.

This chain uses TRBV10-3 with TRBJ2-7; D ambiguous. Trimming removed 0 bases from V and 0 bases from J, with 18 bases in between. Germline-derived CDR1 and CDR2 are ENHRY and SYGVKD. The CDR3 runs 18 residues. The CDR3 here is CAISESFGGSTSSYEQYF. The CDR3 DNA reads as TGTGCCATCAGTGAGTCTTTCGGTGGCAGTACCAGCTCCTACGAGCAGTACTTC.

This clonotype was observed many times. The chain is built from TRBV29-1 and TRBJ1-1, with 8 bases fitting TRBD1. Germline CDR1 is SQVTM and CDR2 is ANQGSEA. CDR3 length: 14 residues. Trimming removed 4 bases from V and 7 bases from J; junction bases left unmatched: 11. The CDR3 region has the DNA TGCAGCGTTGTCCTCCCAGGGGGCGGTGTTGAAGCTTTCTTT. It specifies CSVVLPGGGVEAFF. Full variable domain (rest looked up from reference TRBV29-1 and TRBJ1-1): SAVISQKPSRDICQRGTSLTIQCQVDSQVTMMFWYRQQPGQSLTLIATANQGSEATYESGFVIDKFPISRPNLTFSTLTVSNMSPEDSSIYLCSVVLPGGGVEAFFGQGTRLTVV.

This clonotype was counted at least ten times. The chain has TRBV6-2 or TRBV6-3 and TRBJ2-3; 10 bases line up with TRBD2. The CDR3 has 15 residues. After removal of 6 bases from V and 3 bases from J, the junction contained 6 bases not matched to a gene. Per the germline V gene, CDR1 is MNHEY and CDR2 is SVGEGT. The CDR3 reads CASRKPSGGTDTQYF. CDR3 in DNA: TGTGCCAGCAGGAAACCTAGCGGGGGAACAGATACGCAGTATTTT.

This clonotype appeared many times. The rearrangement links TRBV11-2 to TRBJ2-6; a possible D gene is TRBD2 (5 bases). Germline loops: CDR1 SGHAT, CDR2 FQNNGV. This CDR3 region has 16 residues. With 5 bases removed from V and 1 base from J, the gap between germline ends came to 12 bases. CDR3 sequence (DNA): TGTGCCAGCAGCCGAGGGCCCGAGTCTGGGGCCAACGTCCTGACTTTC. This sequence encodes CASSRGPESGANVLTF.

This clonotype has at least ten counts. This CDR3 reads CSVLAHLDRANNSPLHF. The DNA of the CDR3 is TGCAGCGTTCTCGCACACTTGGACAGGGCAAATAATTCACCCCTCCACTTT. The chain recombines TRBV29-1 with TRBJ1-6; 8 bases are a match to TRBD1. This CDR3 spans 17 amino acids. With 5 bases clipped from V and 5 bases from J, the junction kept 14 bases outside the gene matches. Germline CDR1 is SQVTM and CDR2 is ANQGSEA.

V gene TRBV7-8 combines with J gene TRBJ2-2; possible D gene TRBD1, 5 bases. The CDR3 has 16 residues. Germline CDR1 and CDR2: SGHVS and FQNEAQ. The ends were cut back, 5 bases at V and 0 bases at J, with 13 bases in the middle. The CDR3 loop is CASSLQTAANTGELFF. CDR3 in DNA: TGTGCCAGCAGCCTCCAGACAGCCGCGAACACCGGGGAGCTGTTTTTT.

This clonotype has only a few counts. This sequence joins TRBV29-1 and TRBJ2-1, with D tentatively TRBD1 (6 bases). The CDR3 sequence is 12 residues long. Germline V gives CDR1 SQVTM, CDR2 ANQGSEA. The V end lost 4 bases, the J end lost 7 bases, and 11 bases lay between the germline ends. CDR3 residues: CSVGTGMNEQFF. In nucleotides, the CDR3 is TGCAGCGTTGGTACAGGGATGAATGAGCAGTTCTTC.

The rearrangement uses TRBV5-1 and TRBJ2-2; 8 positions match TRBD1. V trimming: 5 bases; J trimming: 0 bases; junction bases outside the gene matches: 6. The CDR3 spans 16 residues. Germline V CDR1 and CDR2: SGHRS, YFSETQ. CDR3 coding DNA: TGCGCCAGCAGATCCGGGACAGGAACGAACACCGGGGAGCTGTTTTTT. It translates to CASRSGTGTNTGELFF.

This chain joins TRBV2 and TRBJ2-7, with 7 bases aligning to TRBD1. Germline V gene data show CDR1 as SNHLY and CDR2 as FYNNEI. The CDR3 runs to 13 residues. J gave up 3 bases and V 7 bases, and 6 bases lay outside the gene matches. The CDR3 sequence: CASKRDSDYEQYF. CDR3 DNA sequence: TGTGCCAGCAAGAGGGACAGTGACTACGAGCAGTACTTC.

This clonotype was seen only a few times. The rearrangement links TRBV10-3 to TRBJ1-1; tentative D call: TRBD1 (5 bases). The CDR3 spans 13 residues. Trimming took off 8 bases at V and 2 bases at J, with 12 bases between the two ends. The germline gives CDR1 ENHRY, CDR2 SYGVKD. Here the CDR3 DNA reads TGTGCCATCCGGACGGGGCTCAACACTGAAGCTTTCTTT. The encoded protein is CAIRTGLNTEAFF.

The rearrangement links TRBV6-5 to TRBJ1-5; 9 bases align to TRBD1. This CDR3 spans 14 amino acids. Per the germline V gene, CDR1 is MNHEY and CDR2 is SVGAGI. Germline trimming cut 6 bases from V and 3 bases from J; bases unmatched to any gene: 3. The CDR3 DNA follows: TGTGCCAGCAGAGGACAGGGGATCAATCAGCCCCAGCATTTT. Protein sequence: CASRGQGINQPQHF.